This entry features one T cell receptor beta chain sequence. Its antigen is as yet unknown. This sample stems from a study of Ad26.COV2.S vaccination and SARS-CoV-2 variants. Germline CDR1 is KGHDR and CDR2 is SFDVKD. V was cut by 0 bases and J by 9 bases, with 11 bases left in between. The CDR3 runs to 13 residues. Treatment reported: some 20 received Ad26.COV2.S at low or high dose, single or two shots; a few received placebo; per-sample allocation not given. Sampling was performed 63 days after the first vaccine or placebo injection. Findings and caveats of the study: Placebo recipients trailed vaccine recipients in spike-specific TCR breadth. Vaccinees reportedly had broad spike-specific CD8+ and CD4+ T cell responses. Participants given vaccine showed non-spike TCR breadth similar to that of placebo recipients.

This table comes from immunoSEQ multiplex PCR, and its TCRdb copy is limited to in-frame clones, with some not included. The sample holds about 350,000 clones, around 88% seen once. The origin of this receptor is a person between 18 and 60 years old who received the Ad26.COV2.S COVID-19 vaccine or a placebo. The chain combines TRBV24-1 with TRBJ2-7; no clear D. Sequenced material: peripheral blood, taken in a trial of Ad26.COV2.S vaccine versus placebo. The CDR3 region is CATSDLEGVGQYF. The DNA for the CDR3 is TGTGCCACCAGTGATTTGGAAGGAGTCGGGCAGTACTTC.